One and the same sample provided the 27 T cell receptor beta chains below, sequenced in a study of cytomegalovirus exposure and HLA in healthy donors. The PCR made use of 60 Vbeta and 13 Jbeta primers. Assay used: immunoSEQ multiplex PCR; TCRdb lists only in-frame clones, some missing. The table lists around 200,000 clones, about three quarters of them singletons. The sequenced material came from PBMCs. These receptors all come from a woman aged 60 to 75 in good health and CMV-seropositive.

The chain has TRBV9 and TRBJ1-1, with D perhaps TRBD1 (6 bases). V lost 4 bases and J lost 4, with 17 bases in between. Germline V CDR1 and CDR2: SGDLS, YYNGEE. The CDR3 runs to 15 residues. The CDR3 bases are TGTGCCAGCAGCCCACAGGGAAAGTTTCCCACTGAAGCTTTCTTT. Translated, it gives CASSPQGKFPTEAFF.

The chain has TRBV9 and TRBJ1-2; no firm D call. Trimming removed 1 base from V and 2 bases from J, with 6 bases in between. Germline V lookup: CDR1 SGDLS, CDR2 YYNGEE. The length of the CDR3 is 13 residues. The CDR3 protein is CASSVTQNYGYTF. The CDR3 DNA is TGTGCCAGCAGCGTAACCCAGAACTATGGCTACACCTTC.

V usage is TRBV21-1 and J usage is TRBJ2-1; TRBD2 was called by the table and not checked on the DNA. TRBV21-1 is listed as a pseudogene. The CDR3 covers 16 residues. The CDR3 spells CASSQEGDLYYNEQFF. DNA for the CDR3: TGTGCCAGCAGCCAAGAGGGAGATCTATACTACAATGAGCAGTTCTTC.

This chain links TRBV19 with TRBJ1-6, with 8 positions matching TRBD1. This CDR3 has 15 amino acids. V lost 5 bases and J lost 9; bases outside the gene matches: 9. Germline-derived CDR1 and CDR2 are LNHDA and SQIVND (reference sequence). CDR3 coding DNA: TGTGCCAGTAGTTCTGCGGACAGGGAGGGTTCACCCCTCCACTTT. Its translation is CASSSADREGSPLHF.

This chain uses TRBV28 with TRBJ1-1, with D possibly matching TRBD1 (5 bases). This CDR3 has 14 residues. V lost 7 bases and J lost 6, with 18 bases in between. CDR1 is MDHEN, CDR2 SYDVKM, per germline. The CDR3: CASTRSGLGAEAFF. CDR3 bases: TGTGCCAGCACCCGCTCAGGGCTTGGGGCTGAAGCTTTCTTT.

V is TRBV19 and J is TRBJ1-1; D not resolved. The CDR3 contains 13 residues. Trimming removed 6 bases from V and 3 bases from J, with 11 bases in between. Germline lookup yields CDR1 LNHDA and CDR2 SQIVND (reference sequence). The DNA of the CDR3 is TGTGCCAGTAGGGAGAATCGGGACACTGAAGCTTTCTTT. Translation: CASRENRDTEAFF.

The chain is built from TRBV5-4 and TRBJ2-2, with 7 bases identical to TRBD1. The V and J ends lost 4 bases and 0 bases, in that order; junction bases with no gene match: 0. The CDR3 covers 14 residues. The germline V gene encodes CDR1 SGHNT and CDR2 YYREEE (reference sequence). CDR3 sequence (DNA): TGTGCCAGCAGCACAGGGGCGAACACCGGGGAGCTGTTTTTT. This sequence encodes CASSTGANTGELFF.

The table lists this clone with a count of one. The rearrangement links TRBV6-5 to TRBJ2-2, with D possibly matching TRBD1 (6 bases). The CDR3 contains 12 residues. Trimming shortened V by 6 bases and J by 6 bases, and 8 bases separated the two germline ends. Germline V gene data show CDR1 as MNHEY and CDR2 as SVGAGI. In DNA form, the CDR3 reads TGTGCCAGCAGCAGGACAGCCGGGGAGCTGTTTTTT. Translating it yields CASSRTAGELFF.

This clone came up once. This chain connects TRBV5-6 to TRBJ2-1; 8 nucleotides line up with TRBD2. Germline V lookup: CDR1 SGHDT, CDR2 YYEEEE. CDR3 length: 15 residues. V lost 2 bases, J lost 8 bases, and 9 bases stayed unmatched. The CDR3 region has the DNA TGTGCCAGCAGCTTAACGGGAGGGCCCCAGGATGAGCAGTTCTTC. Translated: CASSLTGGPQDEQFF.

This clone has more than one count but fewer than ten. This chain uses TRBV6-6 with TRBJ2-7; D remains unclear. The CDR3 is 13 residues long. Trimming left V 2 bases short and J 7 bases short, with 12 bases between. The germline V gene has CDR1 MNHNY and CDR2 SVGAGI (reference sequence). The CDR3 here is CASSYPQTREQYF. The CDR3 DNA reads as TGTGCCAGCAGTTACCCCCAAACCAGGGAGCAGTACTTC.

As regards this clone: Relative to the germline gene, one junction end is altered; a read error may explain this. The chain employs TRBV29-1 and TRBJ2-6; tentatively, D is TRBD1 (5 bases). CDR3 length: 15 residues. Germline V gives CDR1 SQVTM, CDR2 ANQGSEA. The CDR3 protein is CSVTAYSGAANGLTF. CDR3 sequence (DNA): TGCAGCGTAACTGCTTACTCTGGGGCGGCCAACGGCCTGACTTTC.

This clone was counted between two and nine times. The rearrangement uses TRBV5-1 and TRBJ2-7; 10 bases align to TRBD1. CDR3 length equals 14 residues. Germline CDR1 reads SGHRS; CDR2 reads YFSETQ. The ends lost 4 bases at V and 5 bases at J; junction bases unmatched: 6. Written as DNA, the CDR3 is TGCGCCAGCAGCAACTCGGGACAGGGGAACGAGCAGTACTTC. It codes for CASSNSGQGNEQYF.

Here the CDR3 DNA reads TGTGCCAGCAGCCCAACTAGCGGGGCTAGGGATGAGCAGTTCTTC. It yields the protein CASSPTSGARDEQFF. The chain couples TRBV7-3 to TRBJ2-1; 10 nucleotides line up with TRBD2. The germline V gene has CDR1 SGHTA and CDR2 FQGTGA. The CDR3 has 15 amino acids. Trimming took 5 bases from V and 8 from J; bases not matched to a gene: 9.

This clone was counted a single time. CDR3 coding DNA: TGTGCCAGTACCAACAGACCGGGACAGGGGGCGCGCACTGAAGCTTTCTTT. Translated: CASTNRPGQGARTEAFF. J is TRBJ1-1 and V is TRBV19; 12 bases are a match to TRBD1. Germline V lookup: CDR1 LNHDA, CDR2 SQIVND (reference sequence). J was trimmed by 4 bases and V by 7 bases; bases with no gene match: 13. The CDR3 is made up of 17 amino acids.

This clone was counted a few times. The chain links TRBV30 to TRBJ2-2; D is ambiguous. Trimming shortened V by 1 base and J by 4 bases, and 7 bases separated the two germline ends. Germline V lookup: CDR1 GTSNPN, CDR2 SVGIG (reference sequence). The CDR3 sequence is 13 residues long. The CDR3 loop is CAWSDKRTGELFF. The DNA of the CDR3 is TGTGCCTGGAGTGACAAGCGCACCGGGGAGCTGTTTTTT.

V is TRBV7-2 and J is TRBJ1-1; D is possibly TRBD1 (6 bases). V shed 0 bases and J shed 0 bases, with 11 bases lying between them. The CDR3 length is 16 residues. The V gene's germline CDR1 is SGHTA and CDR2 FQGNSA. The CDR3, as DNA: TGTGCCAGCAGCTTAGCGGGGGGGGCGGTGAACACTGAAGCTTTCTTT. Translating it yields CASSLAGGAVNTEAFF.

The CDR3 DNA reads TGTGCCAGCAGTTCAACCGGGACAGGGATCTACGAGCAGTACTTC. The encoded protein is CASSSTGTGIYEQYF. The rearrangement uses TRBV28 and TRBJ2-7; 9 nucleotides agree with TRBD1. Looked up from germline, CDR1 is MDHEN and CDR2 is SYDVKM. Losses at the gene ends were 4 bases for V and 3 bases for J; bases not matched to a gene: 7. This CDR3 has 15 amino acids.

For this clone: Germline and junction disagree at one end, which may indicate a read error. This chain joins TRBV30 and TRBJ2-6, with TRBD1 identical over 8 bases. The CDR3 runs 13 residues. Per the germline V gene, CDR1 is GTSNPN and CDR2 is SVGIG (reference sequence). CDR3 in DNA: TGTGCCTCCCAGGGGGCTGGGGCCAACGGCCTGACTTTC. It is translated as CASQGAGANGLTF.

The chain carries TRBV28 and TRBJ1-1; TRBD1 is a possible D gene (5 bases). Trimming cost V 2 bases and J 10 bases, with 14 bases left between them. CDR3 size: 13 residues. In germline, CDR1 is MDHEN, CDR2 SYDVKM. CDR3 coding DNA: TGTGCCAGCAGTTTAGGGACTCCTCCTTTAGCTTTCTTT. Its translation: CASSLGTPPLAFF.

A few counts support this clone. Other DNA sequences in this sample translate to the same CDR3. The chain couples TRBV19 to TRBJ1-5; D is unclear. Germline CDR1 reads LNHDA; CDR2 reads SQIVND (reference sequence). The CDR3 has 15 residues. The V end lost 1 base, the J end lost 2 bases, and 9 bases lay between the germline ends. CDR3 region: CASSIVIGGNQPQHF. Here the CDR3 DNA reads TGTGCCAGTAGTATAGTTATAGGAGGCAATCAGCCCCAGCATTTT.

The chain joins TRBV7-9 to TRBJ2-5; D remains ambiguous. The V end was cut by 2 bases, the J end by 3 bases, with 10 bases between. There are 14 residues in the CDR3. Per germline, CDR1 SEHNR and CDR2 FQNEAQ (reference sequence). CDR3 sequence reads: CASSLRIPEETQYF. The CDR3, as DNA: TGTGCCAGCAGCTTACGAATCCCGGAAGAGACCCAGTACTTC.

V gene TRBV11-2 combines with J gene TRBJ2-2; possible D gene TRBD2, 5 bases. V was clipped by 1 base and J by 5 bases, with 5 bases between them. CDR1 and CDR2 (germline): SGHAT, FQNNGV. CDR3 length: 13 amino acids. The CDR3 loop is CASSLGTTGELFF. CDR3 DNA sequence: TGTGCCAGCAGCTTAGGGACTACCGGGGAGCTGTTTTTT.

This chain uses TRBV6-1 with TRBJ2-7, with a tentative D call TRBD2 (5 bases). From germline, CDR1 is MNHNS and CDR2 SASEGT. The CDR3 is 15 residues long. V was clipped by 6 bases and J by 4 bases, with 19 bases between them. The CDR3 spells CASRPGKGLAYEQYF. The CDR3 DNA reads TGTGCCAGCAGGCCCGGGAAAGGCCTTGCATACGAGCAGTACTTC.

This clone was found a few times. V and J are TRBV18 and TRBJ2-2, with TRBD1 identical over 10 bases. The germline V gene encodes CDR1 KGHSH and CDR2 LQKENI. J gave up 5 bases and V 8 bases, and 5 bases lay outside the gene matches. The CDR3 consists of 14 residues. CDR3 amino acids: CASTAGQGTGELFF. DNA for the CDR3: TGTGCCAGCACGGCGGGACAGGGGACCGGGGAGCTGTTTTTT.

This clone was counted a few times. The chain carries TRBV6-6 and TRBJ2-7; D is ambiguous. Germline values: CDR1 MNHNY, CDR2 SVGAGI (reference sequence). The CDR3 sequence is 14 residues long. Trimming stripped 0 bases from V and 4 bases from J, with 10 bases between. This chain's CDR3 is CASSYSTLSYEQYF. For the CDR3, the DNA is TGTGCCAGCAGTTACTCAACACTAAGTTACGAGCAGTACTTC.

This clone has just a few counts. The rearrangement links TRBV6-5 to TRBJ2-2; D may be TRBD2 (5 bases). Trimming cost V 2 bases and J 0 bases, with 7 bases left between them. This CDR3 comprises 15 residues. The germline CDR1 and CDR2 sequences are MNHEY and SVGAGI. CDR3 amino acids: CASSYGLANTGELFF. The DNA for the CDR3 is TGTGCCAGCAGTTACGGACTTGCGAACACCGGGGAGCTGTTTTTT.

DNA for the CDR3: TGTGCCAGTAGTATAGATCATTCTAGCGGGGGAATGGGTAGCACAGATACGCAGTATTTT. Amino acid sequence: CASSIDHSSGGMGSTDTQYF. The rearrangement links TRBV19 to TRBJ2-3; 10 nucleotides align to TRBD2. CDR1 LNHDA and CDR2 SQIVND come from the germline V gene (reference sequence). The CDR3 covers 20 residues. V lost 0 bases and J lost 0; bases outside the gene matches: 12.